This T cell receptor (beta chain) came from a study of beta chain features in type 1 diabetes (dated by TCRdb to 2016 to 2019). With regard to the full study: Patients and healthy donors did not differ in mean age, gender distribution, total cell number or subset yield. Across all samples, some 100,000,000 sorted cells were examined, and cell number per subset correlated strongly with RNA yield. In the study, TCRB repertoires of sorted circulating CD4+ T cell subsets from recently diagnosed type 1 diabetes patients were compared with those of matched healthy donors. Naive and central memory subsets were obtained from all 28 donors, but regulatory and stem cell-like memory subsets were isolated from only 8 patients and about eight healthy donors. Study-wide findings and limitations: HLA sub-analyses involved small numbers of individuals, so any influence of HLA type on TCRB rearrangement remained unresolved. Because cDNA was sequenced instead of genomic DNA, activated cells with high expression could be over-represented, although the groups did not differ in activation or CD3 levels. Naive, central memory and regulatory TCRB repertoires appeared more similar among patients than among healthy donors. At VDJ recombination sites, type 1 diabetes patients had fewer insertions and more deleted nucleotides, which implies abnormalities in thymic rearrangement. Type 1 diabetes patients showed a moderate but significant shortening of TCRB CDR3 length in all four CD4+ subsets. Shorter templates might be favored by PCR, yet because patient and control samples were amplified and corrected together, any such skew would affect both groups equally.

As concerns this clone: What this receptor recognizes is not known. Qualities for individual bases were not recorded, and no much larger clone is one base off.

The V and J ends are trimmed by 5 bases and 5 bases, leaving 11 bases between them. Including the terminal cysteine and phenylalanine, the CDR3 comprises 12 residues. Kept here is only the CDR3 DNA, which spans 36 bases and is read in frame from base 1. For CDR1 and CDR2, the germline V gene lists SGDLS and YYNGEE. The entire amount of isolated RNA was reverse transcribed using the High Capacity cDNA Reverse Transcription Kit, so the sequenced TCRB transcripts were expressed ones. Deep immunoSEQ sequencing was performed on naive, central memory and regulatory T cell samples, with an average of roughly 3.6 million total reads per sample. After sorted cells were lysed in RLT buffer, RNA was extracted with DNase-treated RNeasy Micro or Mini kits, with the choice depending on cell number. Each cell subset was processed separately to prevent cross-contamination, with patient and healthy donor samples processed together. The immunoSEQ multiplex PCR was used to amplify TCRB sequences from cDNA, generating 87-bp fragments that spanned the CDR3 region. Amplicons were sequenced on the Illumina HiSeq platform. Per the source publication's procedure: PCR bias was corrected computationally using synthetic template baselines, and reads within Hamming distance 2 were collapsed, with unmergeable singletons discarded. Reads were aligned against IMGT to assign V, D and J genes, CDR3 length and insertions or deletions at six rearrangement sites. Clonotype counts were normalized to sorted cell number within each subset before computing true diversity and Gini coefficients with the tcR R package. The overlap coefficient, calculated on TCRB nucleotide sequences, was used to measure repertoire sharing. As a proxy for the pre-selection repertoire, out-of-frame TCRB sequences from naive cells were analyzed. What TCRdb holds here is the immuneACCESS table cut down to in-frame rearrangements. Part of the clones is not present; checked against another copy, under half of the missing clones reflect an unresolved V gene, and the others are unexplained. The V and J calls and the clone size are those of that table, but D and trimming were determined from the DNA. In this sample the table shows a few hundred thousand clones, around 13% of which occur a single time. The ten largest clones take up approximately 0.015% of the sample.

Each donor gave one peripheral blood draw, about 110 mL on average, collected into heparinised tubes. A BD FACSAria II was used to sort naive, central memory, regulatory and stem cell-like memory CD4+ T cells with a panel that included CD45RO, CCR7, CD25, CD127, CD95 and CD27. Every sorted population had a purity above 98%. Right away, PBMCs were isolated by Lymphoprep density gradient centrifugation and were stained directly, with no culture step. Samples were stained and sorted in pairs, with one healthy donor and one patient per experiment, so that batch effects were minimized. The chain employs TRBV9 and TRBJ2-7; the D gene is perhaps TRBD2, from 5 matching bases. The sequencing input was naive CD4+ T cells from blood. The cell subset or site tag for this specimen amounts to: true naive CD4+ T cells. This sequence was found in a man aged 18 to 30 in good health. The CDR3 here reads CASSKLGNEQYF. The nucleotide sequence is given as TGTGCCAGCAGTAAACTAGGAAACGAGCAGTACTTC.